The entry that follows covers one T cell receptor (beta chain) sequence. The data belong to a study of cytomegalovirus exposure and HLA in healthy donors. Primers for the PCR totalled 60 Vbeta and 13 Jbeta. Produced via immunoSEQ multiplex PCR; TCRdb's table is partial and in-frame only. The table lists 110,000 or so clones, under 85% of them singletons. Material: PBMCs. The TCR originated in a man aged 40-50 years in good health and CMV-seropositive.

CDR3 in amino acids: CASSFPGISNQPQHF. CDR3 nucleotides: TGTGCCAGCAGTTTTCCGGGGATTAGCAATCAGCCCCAGCATTTT. The gene calls are TRBV28 and TRBJ1-5; unclear D gene. Trimming stripped 3 bases from V and 0 bases from J, with 9 bases between. From germline, CDR1 is MDHEN and CDR2 SYDVKM. This CDR3 region has 15 residues.